A single T cell receptor (beta chain) is shown here with its context. The antigen it binds to is not known. One base away there is no much larger clone; base qualities are not given. This entry is derived from a study of CD8+ T cells in alopecia areata (dated by TCRdb to the late 2010s). At the level of the whole study: The treated patients, all with moderate-to-severe alopecia areata, were enrolled in an open-label pilot trial of oral tofacitinib given at 5 to 10 mg twice daily. In both human patients and the C3H/HeJ mouse model, the study applied high-throughput TCRbeta sequencing to look at T cell clonal expansion in alopecia areata. Patients received tofacitinib for 6 to 18 months and were then followed off drug for 6 months to check for delayed response and recurrence. Human TCRbeta sequencing covered scalp tissue and sorted CD4+ and CD8+ peripheral blood T cells from patchy and totalis/universalis alopecia areata patients and healthy controls. The RNA source kit depended on sample type: the PAXgene miRNA kit for fixed scalp, the miRNeasy kit for PBMCs, and the RNeasy kit for mouse skin. Scalp clonality was compared among normal scalp (n=4), patchy alopecia areata scalp (n=8), and alopecia totalis/universalis scalp (n=8). Patients on tofacitinib were biopsied at baseline and after 4 and 24 weeks of treatment, and several of the patients also had a later scalp biopsy. In treated patients, disease severity was measured using the SALT score, which gives the percentage of scalp surface area affected. immunoSEQ multiplex PCR using 35 Vbeta forward primers and 13 Jbeta reverse primers was used to amplify TCRbeta CDR3 regions. The investigation overall reported the following: Compared with mice, TCR sequences shared between patients were less clear, possibly partly because of HLA diversity across the patient population. Tofacitinib significantly decreased scalp clonality and the number of expanded CD8+ clones among the top 100 scalp clones. Unlike mouse skin, which is dominated by gammadelta T cells, normal human skin has resident alphabeta T cells that are also sequenced, and this complicates analysis of the scalp TCR repertoire. Lesional scalp, especially in alopecia totalis/universalis, showed higher clonality and more expanded CD8+ clones than normal scalp, suggesting antigenic drive. Many expanded lesional clones were found to persist in scalp and blood during tofacitinib treatment, and relapse after treatment cessation may be partly explained by this persistence. Because the treated cohort was small and had just a single nonresponder, larger studies are needed to establish links between baseline CD8+ expansion and response.

The germline V gene (reference sequence) supplies CDR1 MNHEY and CDR2 SMNVEV. V is reduced by 7 bases and J by 1 base, leaving a spacing of 10 bases between them. From its cysteine to its phenylalanine, the CDR3 spans 13 amino acids. The kept DNA is CDR3 alone, 39 bases in frame from the first base. According to the study, the label for this sample's time point signals: about four weeks on oral tofacitinib. Reading the label with the study, this specimen's treatment or condition is: oral pan-JAK inhibitor, 5-10 mg twice daily. Peripheral blood and lesional scalp punch biopsies were obtained from patients with alopecia areata. PBMCs were isolated by density centrifugation and stained for CD3, CD4 and CD8, and CD4+ and CD8+ T cells were sorted on a FACSAria. Libraries were made using the immunoSEQ multiplex PCR assay. RNA was extracted from all samples and reverse transcribed into cDNA, which served as template for TCR sequencing. First-strand cDNA was synthesized using SuperScript III with a 2:1 mix of oligo-dT and random hexamers. A synthetic immune receptor repertoire was used to measure amplification bias, and any remaining bias was corrected computationally. In the original analysis: Raw reads were preprocessed to remove errors, and CDR3 was defined by IMGT conventions from the conserved cysteine to phenylalanine. To get clonality, Shannon entropy was normalized by log2 of the number of productive unique TCRs and the result was subtracted from 1. CD4 or CD8 identity of scalp clones was inferred by cross-referencing scalp TCRbeta sequences with sorted blood CD4 and CD8 repertoires. Imported from immuneACCESS, the table was reduced by TCRdb to in-frame sequences with V and J called. These copies leave out some clones; in studies compared against another copy, an unresolved V gene accounts for under half, and the cause of the remainder is not known. V and J calls and clone size come straight from that table; D and trimming were deduced from the DNA. For this sample there are about 210,000 clones; 50% to 60% appear just once. The ten largest clones capture around 1.5% of the sample.

The sequenced sample was CD4+ T cells sorted from blood, obtained at week 4, from a patient treated with tofacitinib. The receptor was derived from a human donor with alopecia areata. The sequence links TRBV27 to TRBJ1-1; a weak D assignment points to TRBD1 (5 bases agree). The nucleotides read TGTGCCAGCAAAAAACAGGAGAACACTGAAGCTTTCTTT. Its product reads: CASKKQENTEAFF.